The TCR beta chain under discussion was sequenced for a study of cytomegalovirus exposure and HLA in healthy donors. General study results and limits: In a later analysis, specific HLA alleles were associated with 15,000 to 20,000 TCR beta sequences at a 0.05 false discovery rate. Association of a missense DCLRE1C variant with TCR beta V- and J-gene trimming was reported in a later analysis.

The CDR3 loop spans 13 amino acids. Trimming left V 4 bases short and J 2 bases short, with 9 bases between. The germline gives CDR1 SGHRS, CDR2 YFSETQ. Regarding this clone: Its matching antigen is unknown.

The PCR had 60 Vbeta and 13 Jbeta primers. Assay used: immunoSEQ multiplex PCR; TCRdb lists only in-frame clones, some missing. The sample consists of 150,000 to 200,000 clones, 60% to 80% of them appearing once. Sample: PBMCs. The chain is built from TRBV5-1 and TRBJ1-1, with D perhaps TRBD1 (6 bases). The receptor was derived from a woman between 40 and 50 years old in good health and CMV-seropositive. The CDR3 DNA reads TGCGCCAGCAGCAACAGGGTCAACACTGAAGCTTTCTTT. Translating it yields CASSNRVNTEAFF.